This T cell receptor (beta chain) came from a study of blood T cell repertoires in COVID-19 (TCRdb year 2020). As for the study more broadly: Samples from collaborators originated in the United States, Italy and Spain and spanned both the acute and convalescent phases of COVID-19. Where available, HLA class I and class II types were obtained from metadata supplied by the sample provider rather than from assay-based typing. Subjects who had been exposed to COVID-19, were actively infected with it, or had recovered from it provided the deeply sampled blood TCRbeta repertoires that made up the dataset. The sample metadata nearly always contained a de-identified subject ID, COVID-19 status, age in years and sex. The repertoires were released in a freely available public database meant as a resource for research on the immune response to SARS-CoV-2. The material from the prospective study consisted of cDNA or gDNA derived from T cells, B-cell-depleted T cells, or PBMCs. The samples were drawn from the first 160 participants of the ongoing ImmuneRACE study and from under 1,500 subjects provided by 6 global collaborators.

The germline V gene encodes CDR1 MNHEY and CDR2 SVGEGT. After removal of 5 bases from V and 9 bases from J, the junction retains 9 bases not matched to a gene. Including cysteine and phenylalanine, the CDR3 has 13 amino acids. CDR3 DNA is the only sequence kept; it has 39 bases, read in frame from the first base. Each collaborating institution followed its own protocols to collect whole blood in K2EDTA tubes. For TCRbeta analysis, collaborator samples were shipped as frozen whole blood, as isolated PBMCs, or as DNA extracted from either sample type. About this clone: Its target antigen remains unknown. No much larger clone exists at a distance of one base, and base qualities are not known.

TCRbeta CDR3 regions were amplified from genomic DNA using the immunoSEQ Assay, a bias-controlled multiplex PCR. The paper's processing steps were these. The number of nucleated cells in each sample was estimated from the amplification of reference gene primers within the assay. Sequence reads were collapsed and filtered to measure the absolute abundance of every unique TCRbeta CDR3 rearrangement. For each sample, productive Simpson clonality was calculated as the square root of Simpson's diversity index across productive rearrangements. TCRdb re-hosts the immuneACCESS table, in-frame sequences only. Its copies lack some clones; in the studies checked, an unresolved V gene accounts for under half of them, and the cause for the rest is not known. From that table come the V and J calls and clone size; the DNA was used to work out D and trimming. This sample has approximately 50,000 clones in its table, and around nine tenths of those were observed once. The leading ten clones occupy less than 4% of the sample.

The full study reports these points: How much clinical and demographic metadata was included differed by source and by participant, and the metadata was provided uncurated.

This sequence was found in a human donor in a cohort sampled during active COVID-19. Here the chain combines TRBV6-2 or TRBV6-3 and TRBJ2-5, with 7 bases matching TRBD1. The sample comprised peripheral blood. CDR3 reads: CASSPNRDRAQYF. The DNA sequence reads TGTGCCAGCAGTCCGAACCGCGACAGGGCCCAGTACTTC.